The T cell receptor beta chain described here comes from a study of OX40 agonist ivuxolimab in advanced cancers. The repertoire was sequenced with immunoSEQ multiplex PCR; TCRdb's copy has only in-frame clones and lacks some. The data contain some 72,000 clones, 85% to 95% of them singletons. This sequence originates from an adult with an advanced solid tumor such as melanoma, head and neck, liver or kidney cancer. The sequencing here drew on CD4+ or CD8+ T cells sorted from blood, taken in a trial of the OX40 agonist ivuxolimab.

As DNA, the CDR3 is TGTGCCAGCAGCTTAGCCTGGGACAGGGTGGCTAATGAAAAACTGTTTTTT. It translates to CASSLAWDRVANEKLFF. This chain uses TRBV7-6 with TRBJ1-4; 9 nucleotides align to TRBD1. Germline V CDR1 and CDR2: SGHVS, FNYEAQ. CDR3 length: 17 amino acids. V lost 0 bases to trimming and J lost 3 bases; unmatched junction nucleotides: 5. The full variable domain, rest sourced from reference TRBV7-6 and TRBJ1-4, is GAGVSQSPRYKVTKRGQDVALRCDPISGHVSLYWYRQALGQGPEFLTYFNYEAQQDKSGLPNDRFSAERPEGSISTLTIQRTEQRDSAMYRCASSLAWDRVANEKLFFGSGTQLSVL.